This T cell receptor beta chain was identified in a study of blood T cells in healthy people across ages. Study-level background: About one barcoded beta molecule per two T cells was captured by template switching.

Each donor's blood draw was around 9.2 milliliters of peripheral blood. Samples had at least 6.5 million PBMCs isolated from them. Per germline, CDR1 SGHTA and CDR2 FQGNSA. This CDR3 is built from 15 residues. Trimming took off 5 bases at V and 0 bases at J, with 13 bases between the two ends. Primers used in a second PCR of about 6 to 11 cycles were a sample-barcoded 5' primer and a J-beta primer mix. TCRdb passed the 5' RACE reads through MiXCR, listing each CDR3 protein once. The sample lists 540,000 or so distinct CDR3 sequences, 25% to 30% occurring once. The genes are TRBV7-2 and TRBJ1-2; the D gene is possibly TRBD1 (6 bases). This receptor was obtained from a woman aged 65 to 85 in good health. The specimen was blood. The CDR3 nucleotides read TGTGCCAGCAGCCTGGGGGGCATCGCTAACTATGGCTACACCTTC. Protein: CASSLGGIANYGYTF.